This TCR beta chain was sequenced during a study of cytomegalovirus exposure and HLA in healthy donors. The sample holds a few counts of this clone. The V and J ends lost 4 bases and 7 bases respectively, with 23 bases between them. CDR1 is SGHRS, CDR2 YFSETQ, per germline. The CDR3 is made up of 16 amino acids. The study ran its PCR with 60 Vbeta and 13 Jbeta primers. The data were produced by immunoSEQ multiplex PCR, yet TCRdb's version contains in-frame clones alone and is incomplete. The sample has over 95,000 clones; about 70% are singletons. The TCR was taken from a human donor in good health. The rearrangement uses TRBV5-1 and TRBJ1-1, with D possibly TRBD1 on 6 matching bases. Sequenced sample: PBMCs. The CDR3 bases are TGCGCCAGCAGCCCGGGCGGAGTTAGGGGGACCAGTGAAGCTTTCTTT. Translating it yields CASSPGGVRGTSEAFF.